This TCR beta chain is from a study of cytomegalovirus exposure and HLA in healthy donors. Study information: A prior analysis found fewer than 120 million unique TCR beta sequences from 150 million to 200 million T cells.

As to this clone: Its antigen is not identified.

Regarding the study as a whole: Rates of TCR association differed by HLA locus in a later analysis, with DRB1 highest and HLA-C lowest. V- and J-gene trimming of TCR beta was linked (in a later analysis) to a missense DCLRE1C variant.

13 Jbeta primers and 60 Vbeta primers were used for the PCR. TCRdb keeps only in-frame clones here, not all; method: immunoSEQ multiplex PCR. The sample consists of about 190,000 clones, roughly 85% of them appearing once. The CDR3 spans 16 residues. Trimming cost V 3 bases and J 4 bases, with 16 bases left between them. The germline gives CDR1 MNHEY, CDR2 SVGAGI. The specimen was PBMCs. The receptor was isolated from a boy aged 2-15 years in good health and CMV-seronegative. The gene calls are TRBV6-5 and TRBJ1-5, with a weak D call TRBD1 (5 bases). The CDR3 here is CASSYLGGGRNQPQHF. The CDR3 DNA reads TGTGCCAGCAGTTATCTGGGGGGAGGGAGGAATCAGCCCCAGCATTTT.